This T cell receptor (beta chain) originates from a study of blood T cell repertoires in COVID-19. On the study more broadly: PBMCs, B-cell-depleted T cells, or T cells provided the cDNA or gDNA that made up the material.

The assay was immunoSEQ multiplex PCR, and TCRdb's table has in-frame clones only and misses some. This sample has about 180,000 clones; roughly 90% occur once, and the top ten carry 1% to 1.5%. Those enrolled, adults aged about 18 to 89 years, came from about two dozen US areas. The CDR3 covers 15 residues. Germline V gene sequence: CDR1 SGHTA, CDR2 FQGNSA. This clone was seen a single time. A read error may account for a junction end that differs from germline. V is TRBV7-2 and J is TRBJ2-1; 9 bases agree with TRBD2. This TCR was recovered from a human donor with acute COVID-19. The donor label of this sample is uncertain. The specimen sequenced was PBMCs or T cells enriched from blood (not recorded which). CDR3 nucleotides: TGTGCCAGCACCTTAAGCGGGGGGAGTATAAATGAGCAGTTCTTC. This codes for CASTLSGGSINEQFF.